This T cell receptor (beta chain) was recorded in a study of T cell responses to AZD1222 COVID-19 vaccine. Study background: Pooled in the analysis were second doses at about 4 or about 12 weeks. Study-level findings and limits: Females outnumbered males among donors, who were mostly white British; clonal diversity was possibly underestimated. Baseline serology detected seropositivity in only five to seven AZD1222 recipients. Breadth and depth of Spike-specific TCRs rose after two AZD1222 doses.

This CDR3 spans 13 amino acids. V lost 4 bases, J lost 0 bases, and 9 bases lay in between. In germline, CDR1 is GTSNPN, CDR2 SVGIG (reference sequence). The protocol was immunoSEQ multiplex PCR, while the TCRdb copy is restricted to in-frame clones and leaves out a portion. The top ten hold 25% to 30% of the sample, which has 120,000 or so clones, approximately 88% seen once. Points on this clone: Its specificity is unknown.

The sample in question was peripheral blood, obtained on day 0 of AZD1222 vaccination. J is TRBJ1-1 and V is TRBV30; possible D gene TRBD1, 6 bases. This sequence originates from an adult in good health. Here the CDR3 DNA reads TGTGCCTGGACTAGGGACATGAACACTGAAGCTTTCTTT. It is translated as CAWTRDMNTEAFF. The full variable domain, with the rest looked up from reference TRBV30 and TRBJ1-1, is SQTIHQWPATLVQPVGSPLSLECTVEGTSNPNLYWYRQAAGRGLQLLFYSVGIGQISSEVPQNLSASRPQDRQFILSSKKLLLSDSGFYLCAWTRDMNTEAFFGQGTRLTVV.